Presented here are 18 T cell receptor beta chains from one specimen sequenced in a study of blood T cell repertoires in COVID-19 (dated by TCRdb to 2019 to 2021). The library was made by the immunoSEQ multiplex PCR assay. TCRdb obtained this table from immuneACCESS and retained in-frame rearrangements with V and J assigned. These tables miss some clones; where compared with another copy, unresolved V genes account for less than half of the shortfall, and the remainder is unexplained. Counted in this sample were about 44,000 clones; 80% to 90% of them appeared once. In total, the top ten clones hold 15% to 18% of the sample. Source material: peripheral blood. These receptors all come from a man between 65 and 80 years old with active COVID-19.

This clone has more than one count but fewer than ten. This rearrangement joins TRBV2 to TRBJ1-6, with D possibly matching TRBD1 (5 bases). Trimming left V 5 bases short and J 8 bases short, with 13 bases between. The CDR3 contains 14 residues. Germline values: CDR1 SNHLY, CDR2 FYNNEI. Here the CDR3 reads CASSSQTVDSPLHF. CDR3 bases: TGTGCCAGCAGTTCTCAGACAGTTGATTCACCCCTCCACTTT.

CDR3 sequence: CASSLGGTAGQPQHF. CDR3 bases: TGTGCCAGCAGCTTAGGAGGGACAGCCGGTCAGCCCCAGCATTTT. The J gene is TRBJ1-5, the V gene TRBV7-2, with TRBD1 matching over 7 bases. This CDR3 is built from 15 residues. Trimming removed 1 base from V and 6 bases from J; junction bases left unmatched: 6. The germline V gene has CDR1 SGHTA and CDR2 FQGNSA.

This clone has just one count. The rearrangement uses TRBV10-1 and TRBJ1-1; maybe TRBD1 (5 bases). This CDR3 spans 13 amino acids. Per the germline V gene, CDR1 is WNHNN and CDR2 is SYGVQD (reference sequence). Trimming pared 6 bases from V and 1 base from J, leaving 9 bases between. For the CDR3, the DNA is TGCGCCAGCAGGGCTGGACAGAACACTGAAGCTTTCTTT. It is translated as CASRAGQNTEAFF.

The chain is built from TRBV7-2 and TRBJ2-1; no reliable D call. This CDR3 has 14 residues. CDR1 is SGHTA and CDR2 is FQGNSA in the germline V gene. Trimming shortened V by 1 base and J by 3 bases, and 7 bases separated the two germline ends. The CDR3 region is CASSLVQLYNEQFF. The CDR3 DNA follows: TGTGCCAGCAGCTTAGTACAGCTCTACAATGAGCAGTTCTTC.

This rearrangement joins TRBV2 to TRBJ1-3; D uncertain. This CDR3 has 15 amino acids. Germline CDR1 and CDR2: SNHLY and FYNNEI. Between the trimmed V and J ends, which lost 7 bases and 4 bases, there was a span of 17 bases. CDR3 bases: TGTGCCAGCAATCAGGATAGTTACTCCGGAAACACCATATATTTT. Its translation: CASNQDSYSGNTIYF.

This clone was counted once. V and J are TRBV7-2 and TRBJ1-2, with a weak D call TRBD1 (5 bases). Trimming removed 1 base at V and 8 bases at J, with 20 bases between. Per the germline V gene, CDR1 is SGHTA and CDR2 is FQGNSA. CDR3 size: 16 residues. The CDR3 spells CASSLGGAGVSPGYTF. The CDR3, as DNA: TGTGCCAGCAGCTTAGGAGGGGCGGGGGTGAGTCCGGGCTACACCTTC.

This clone is a singleton in its sample. V usage is TRBV6-2 or TRBV6-3 and J usage is TRBJ2-7, with D perhaps TRBD1 (6 bases). Looked up from germline, CDR1 is MNHEY and CDR2 is SVGEGT. The CDR3 consists of 14 residues. Deletions cut 2 bases from V and 2 bases from J, with 10 bases between. CDR3 sequence reads: CASSYTGQAYEQYF. CDR3 DNA: TGTGCCAGCAGTTACACGGGACAAGCCTACGAGCAGTACTTC.

The rearrangement links TRBV11-2 to TRBJ1-2; TRBD1 agrees at 8 bases. After removal of 3 bases from V and 3 bases from J, the junction contained 3 bases not matched to a gene. Germline loops: CDR1 SGHAT, CDR2 FQNNGV. CDR3 length equals 14 residues. For the CDR3, the DNA is TGTGCCAGCAGCTTCATGACAGGGGACTATGGCTACACCTTC. Protein product: CASSFMTGDYGYTF.

The rearrangement links TRBV19 to TRBJ2-7; maybe TRBD2 (6 bases). Germline assignment: CDR1 LNHDA and CDR2 SQIVND (reference sequence). V was clipped by 1 base and J by 3 bases, with 16 bases between them. The CDR3 length is 16 residues. The CDR3 coding sequence is TGTGCCAGTAGTATAGGGGGAAAGGCGGGAATCTACGAGCAGTACTTC. This sequence encodes CASSIGGKAGIYEQYF.

V and J are TRBV11-2 and TRBJ1-1, with D unclear. Trimming shortened V by 0 bases and J by 1 base, and 6 bases separated the two germline ends. This CDR3 has 14 amino acids. Germline V gene data show CDR1 as SGHAT and CDR2 as FQNNGV. CDR3 bases: TGTGCCAGCAGCTTAGAGCGGAGGAACACTGAAGCTTTCTTT. It yields the protein CASSLERRNTEAFF.

This sequence joins TRBV6-6 and TRBJ2-7, with D unresolved. Trimming stripped 0 bases from V and 5 bases from J, with 11 bases between. This CDR3 has 14 residues. Germline V gene lookup returns CDR1 MNHNY and CDR2 SVGAGI (reference sequence). The CDR3 sequence: CASSYSGYVNEQYF. CDR3 bases: TGTGCCAGCAGTTACTCCGGGTATGTTAACGAGCAGTACTTC.

The V call is TRBV27, the J call TRBJ2-1, with a tentative D call TRBD1 (6 bases). V was cut by 0 bases and J by 6 bases, with 12 bases left in between. The CDR3 contains 15 residues. Germline assignment: CDR1 MNHEY and CDR2 SMNVEV (reference sequence). The CDR3 sequence is CASSLSNSGVNEQFF. In DNA, the CDR3 is TGTGCCAGCAGTTTATCCAATTCAGGGGTCAATGAGCAGTTCTTC.

The chain recombines TRBV28 with TRBJ1-1, with 7 bases fitting TRBD1. The CDR3 has 12 residues. CDR1 and CDR2 from the germline V gene are MDHEN and SYDVKM. The junction had 5 bases not matched to a gene; V was cut back by 5 bases and J by 8 bases. The CDR3, as DNA: TGTGCCAGCAGTGTGAGGACAGGAGAAGCTTTCTTT. Residues: CASSVRTGEAFF. Supplemented by reference TRBV28 and TRBJ1-1, the full variable domain reads DVKVTQSSRYLVKRTGEKVFLECVQDMDHENMFWYRQDPGLGLRLIYFSYDVKMKEKGDIPEGYSVSREKKERFSLILESASTNQTSMYLCASSVRTGEAFFGQGTRLTVV.

The chain is built from TRBV27 and TRBJ2-7, with TRBD1 matching over 8 bases. Germline CDR1 is MNHEY and CDR2 is SMNVEV (reference sequence). With V trimmed by 3 bases and J by 3 bases, 13 bases remained unmatched. The CDR3 has 17 amino acids. For the CDR3, the DNA is TGTGCCAGCAGTTTTAAGGAGCCCGGGACAGGCGACTACGAGCAGTACTTC. Translated: CASSFKEPGTGDYEQYF.

CDR3 DNA sequence: TGTGCCAGCGGGGGACAGACTAATTCACCCCTCCACTTT. Translation: CASGGQTNSPLHF. The rearrangement uses TRBV25-1 and TRBJ1-6; 7 bases match TRBD1. The CDR3 runs 13 residues. CDR1 is MGHDK, CDR2 SYGVNS, per germline. V lost 8 bases to trimming and J lost 6 bases; unmatched junction nucleotides: 4.

This clone is a singleton in its sample. This chain joins TRBV28 and TRBJ1-1, with 8 bases fitting TRBD1. Germline V gene sequence: CDR1 MDHEN, CDR2 SYDVKM. J lost 6 bases, V lost 5 bases, and 11 bases had no gene match. The CDR3 consists of 15 residues. The CDR3 here is CASSLPTGESAEAFF. CDR3 bases: TGTGCCAGCAGTCTCCCGACAGGGGAATCGGCTGAAGCTTTCTTT.

The gene calls are TRBV7-9 and TRBJ1-4; D uncertain. Germline-derived CDR1 and CDR2 are SEHNR and FQNEAQ (reference sequence). V lost 3 bases to trimming and J lost 0 bases, with 11 bases between them. The CDR3 is 16 amino acids. The CDR3 bases are TGTGCCAGCAGCTTGGGCGTTGGGCCAACTAATGAAAAACTGTTTTTT. Translation: CASSLGVGPTNEKLFF.

The chain joins TRBV18 to TRBJ2-7, with 8 positions matching TRBD2. This CDR3 has 14 amino acids. V gave up 3 bases and J gave up 2 bases; unmatched junction bases: 3. Germline lookup yields CDR1 KGHSH and CDR2 LQKENI. This CDR3 is CASSPSGDTYEQYF. Here the CDR3 DNA reads TGTGCCAGCTCACCTAGCGGGGATACCTACGAGCAGTACTTC.